The 10 T cell receptor beta chains below all came from one sample that was sequenced in a study of blood T cell repertoires in COVID-19. Produced via immunoSEQ multiplex PCR; TCRdb's table is partial and in-frame only. The sample includes fewer than 350,000 clones, 85% to 90% of them seen just once. Sequenced input: PBMCs or T cells enriched from blood (not recorded which). Source of these receptors: a woman aged 25 to 39 who had been exposed to COVID-19.

The chain links TRBV13 to TRBJ2-2, with a possible D match to TRBD2 (6 bases). V lost 0 bases, J lost 9 bases, and 20 bases lay in between. This CDR3 is 17 amino acids long. The germline CDR1 and CDR2 sequences are PRHDT and FYEKMQ (reference sequence). The CDR3 DNA reads TGTGCCAGCAGCTTAGGTTCCGATGGGGGGTCCCCCCGGGAGCTGTTTTTT. Amino acids: CASSLGSDGGSPRELFF.

CDR3 sequence (DNA): TGTGCCAGCAGCTTACGGACAGTAGGCTACGAGCAGTACTTC. It specifies CASSLRTVGYEQYF. The chain couples TRBV7-8 to TRBJ2-7, with a weak D call TRBD1 (6 bases). From germline, CDR1 is SGHVS and CDR2 FQNEAQ. Trimming pared 2 bases from V and 3 bases from J, leaving 11 bases between. The CDR3 loop spans 14 amino acids.

This chain connects TRBV5-1 to TRBJ2-2, with 11 positions matching TRBD1. In germline, CDR1 is SGHRS, CDR2 YFSETQ. Trimming removed 2 bases from V and 5 bases from J; junction bases left unmatched: 2. CDR3 length: 15 residues. CDR3: CASSFGTGGTGELFF. The CDR3 DNA is TGCGCCAGCAGCTTTGGGACAGGGGGTACCGGGGAGCTGTTTTTT.

This chain joins TRBV5-1 and TRBJ2-1; maybe TRBD1 (5 bases). The germline V and J ends were trimmed by 1 base and 3 bases, with 11 bases remaining between them. Germline V lookup: CDR1 SGHRS, CDR2 YFSETQ. The CDR3 totals 15 residues. The CDR3: CASSLSGQSYNEQFF. In nucleotides, the CDR3 is TGCGCCAGCAGCTTGTCAGGGCAAAGCTACAATGAGCAGTTCTTC.

This sequence joins TRBV15 and TRBJ1-5, with D possibly being TRBD1 (5 bases). The CDR3 has 13 amino acids. Germline loops: CDR1 LNHNV, CDR2 YYDKDF (reference sequence). V was clipped by 8 bases and J by 3 bases, with 11 bases between them. For the CDR3, the DNA is TGTGCCACCGAAGACAGATACAATCAGCCCCAGCATTTT. It is translated as CATEDRYNQPQHF. The full variable domain, completed using reference TRBV15 and TRBJ1-5, is DAMVIQNPRYQVTQFGKPVTLSCSQTLNHNVMYWYQQKSSQAPKLLFHYYDKDFNNEADTPDNFQSRRPNTSFCFLDIRSPGLGDTAMYLCATEDRYNQPQHFGDGTRLSIL.

The V and J genes are TRBV5-5 and TRBJ1-1; 8 nucleotides line up with TRBD1. The CDR3 is 16 residues long. Trimming at V came to 0 bases and at J to 4 bases, leaving 8 bases not matched to a gene. Germline CDR1 is SGHKS and CDR2 is YYEKEE (reference sequence). In nucleotides, the CDR3 is TGTGCCAGCAGCTTGGAGGCAGGGGGCTCGGGCACTGAAGCTTTCTTT. It is translated as CASSLEAGGSGTEAFF.

Of note for this clone: The sample has other DNA sequences that encode this CDR3 too. This chain connects TRBV4-2 to TRBJ2-1; 11 positions match TRBD2. CDR1 is LGHNA, CDR2 YNFKEQ, per germline. V lost 3 bases and J lost 5; bases outside the gene matches: 3. The CDR3 runs to 15 residues. CDR3 sequence reads: CASSQGTSGNNEQFF. For the CDR3, the DNA is TGTGCCAGCAGCCAGGGGACTAGCGGCAACAATGAGCAGTTCTTC.

CDR3 amino acids: CASSRTGGNTGELFF. In nucleotides, the CDR3 is TGTGCCAGCAGCAGGACAGGGGGCAACACCGGGGAGCTGTTTTTT. J is TRBJ2-2 and V is TRBV7-6; 11 nucleotides line up with TRBD1. Unmatched junction bases numbered 1, after V lost 5 bases and J lost 2 bases. The germline gives CDR1 SGHVS, CDR2 FNYEAQ. The CDR3 has 15 residues.

Only one count was recorded for this clone. The chain is built from TRBV5-6 and TRBJ2-1; possible D gene TRBD2, 7 bases. The CDR3 is 16 amino acids. Trimming left V 3 bases short and J 0 bases short, with 13 bases between. CDR1 and CDR2 (germline): SGHDT, YYEEEE. Here the CDR3 reads CASSWGASGSYNEQFF. CDR3 coding DNA: TGTGCCAGCAGCTGGGGGGCTAGCGGCTCCTACAATGAGCAGTTCTTC.

The V call is TRBV10-2, the J call TRBJ2-7, with 9 nucleotides matching TRBD2. Trimming at V came to 3 bases and at J to 2 bases, leaving 2 bases not matched to a gene. This CDR3 comprises 14 residues. Germline V gives CDR1 WSHSY, CDR2 SAAADI. The CDR3 sequence: CASSDAGGPYEQYF. The CDR3 nucleotides read TGCGCCAGCAGTGATGCGGGAGGGCCCTACGAGCAGTACTTC.